This passage covers 8 T cell receptor beta chains from one sample sequenced in a study of blood T cell repertoires in COVID-19. Some clones are missing from TCRdb's copy, which holds only in-frame ones; the method was immunoSEQ multiplex PCR. The table has about 58,000 clones, 85% to 90% seen once; the top ten hold around 1.5%. Input material: peripheral blood. The receptors stem from a man between 60 and 70 years old with acute or convalescent COVID-19.

The sample holds one count of this clone. CDR3 DNA sequence: TGTGCCAGCAGCTTAATCCGGGAGGCGGACACCATATATTTT. This encodes CASSLIREADTIYF. V usage is TRBV11-1 and J usage is TRBJ1-3, with unresolved D. The CDR3 spans 14 residues. CDR1 and CDR2 from the germline V gene are SGHAT and FQDESV (reference sequence). The germline V and J ends were trimmed by 2 bases and 8 bases, with 13 bases remaining between them. Filled out from reference TRBV11-1 and TRBJ1-3, the complete variable domain reads EAEVAQSPRYKITEKSQAVAFWCDPISGHATLYWYRQILGQGPELLVQFQDESVVDDSQLPKDRFSAERLKGVDSTLKIQPAELGDSAMYLCASSLIREADTIYFGEGSWLTVV.

The chain has TRBV5-1 and TRBJ1-1; possible D gene TRBD1, 5 bases. Trimming left V 0 bases short and J 1 base short, with 16 bases between. The germline CDR1 and CDR2 sequences are SGHRS and YFSETQ. There are 17 residues in the CDR3. The CDR3 loop is CASSLEGRGSGNTEAFF. The CDR3 DNA is TGCGCCAGCAGCTTGGAAGGTAGGGGCTCAGGGAACACTGAAGCTTTCTTT.

This clone was picked up one time. The genes are TRBV25-1 and TRBJ1-1; 8 bases agree with TRBD1. V was pared by 3 bases and J by 3 bases, with 6 bases of the junction left unmatched. Germline CDR1 and CDR2: MGHDK and SYGVNS. CDR3 length: 15 residues. CDR3 in amino acids: CASSERQGWDTEAFF. As DNA, the CDR3 is TGTGCCAGCAGTGAGCGACAGGGGTGGGACACTGAAGCTTTCTTT.

The chain is built from TRBV19 and TRBJ2-3; 7 positions agree with TRBD1. This CDR3 has 14 amino acids. Germline V CDR1 and CDR2: LNHDA, SQIVND (reference sequence). Trimming at V came to 5 bases and at J to 2 bases, leaving 4 bases not matched to a gene. The CDR3 spells CASSLQGFTDTQYF. CDR3 sequence (DNA): TGTGCCAGTAGTCTACAGGGGTTCACAGATACGCAGTATTTT. The full variable domain, rest sourced from reference TRBV19 and TRBJ2-3, is DGGITQSPKYLFRKEGQNVTLSCEQNLNHDAMYWYRQDPGQGLRLIYYSQIVNDFQKGDIAEGYSVSREKKESFPLTVTSAQKNPTAFYLCASSLQGFTDTQYFGPGTRLTVL.

V gene TRBV14 combines with J gene TRBJ1-1; D not resolved. Trimming cost V 0 bases and J 5 bases, with 10 bases left between them. The CDR3 runs 14 residues. The germline gives CDR1 SGHDN, CDR2 FVKESK. The CDR3 loop reads CASSQDRGFTEAFF. The CDR3 bases are TGTGCCAGCAGCCAAGATCGGGGTTTTACTGAAGCTTTCTTT.

V gene TRBV6-5 combines with J gene TRBJ1-3; D may be TRBD1 (6 bases). This CDR3 has 14 residues. Germline V lookup: CDR1 MNHEY, CDR2 SVGAGI. Trimming left V 7 bases short and J 2 bases short, with 12 bases between. Here the CDR3 DNA reads TGTGCCAGCAAGGCAGACAGGACTGGAAACACCATATATTTT. This encodes CASKADRTGNTIYF.

This chain joins TRBV4-2 and TRBJ1-2; 9 nucleotides match TRBD1. Per germline, CDR1 LGHNA and CDR2 YNFKEQ. V shed 4 bases and J 7 bases; nucleotides not matched to a gene: 13. The CDR3 has 16 residues. CDR3 DNA: TGTGCCAGCAGCCGAGGGACAGGGACAGGAATTCCTGGCTACACCTTC. Amino acid sequence: CASSRGTGTGIPGYTF.

The chain has TRBV11-3 and TRBJ2-6; weak D call: TRBD1 (5 bases). Looked up from germline, CDR1 is SGHNT and CDR2 is YENEEA. The CDR3 covers 18 residues. V lost 7 bases and J 1 base, leaving 20 bases between the germline ends. The CDR3 reads CASMGVGQGGSGANVLTF. DNA of the CDR3: TGTGCCAGCATGGGCGTCGGGCAGGGTGGATCTGGGGCCAACGTCCTGACTTTC.